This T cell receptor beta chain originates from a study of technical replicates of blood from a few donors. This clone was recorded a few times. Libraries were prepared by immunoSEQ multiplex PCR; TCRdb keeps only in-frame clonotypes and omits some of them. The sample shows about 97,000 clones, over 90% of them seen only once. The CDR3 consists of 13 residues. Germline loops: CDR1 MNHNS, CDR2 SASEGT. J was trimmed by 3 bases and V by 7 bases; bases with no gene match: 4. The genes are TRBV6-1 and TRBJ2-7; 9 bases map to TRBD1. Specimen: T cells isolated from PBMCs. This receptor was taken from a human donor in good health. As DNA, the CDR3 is TGTGCCAGCACCCCGGGACAGGGCTACGAGCAGTACTTC. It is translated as CASTPGQGYEQYF.